This T cell receptor (beta chain) is from a study of somatic mutations in cytotoxic T cells in rheumatoid arthritis. As for the study in general: Collection of patient blood (30 ml EDTA) took place right after diagnosis, before any treatment. Points from the study as a whole: Exceedance of 20% of CD8+ cells by the largest CD8+ clone occurred in 8 of 65 patients.

As regards this clone: Its antigen remains unidentified.

Original handling: Rarely, patient CD8+ clones larger than 1% corresponded to published virus-specific TCRB sequences. Using immunoSEQ multiplex PCR, the repertoire was profiled, and TCRdb retains in-frame clones only, with some absent. D and trimming were read from the DNA, whereas the V and J calls and clone size are those reported in that table. The data contain 11,000 to 15,000 clones, about 89% of them singletons. The TCR was taken from an older man with rheumatoid arthritis. The sample was CD4+ T cells sorted from blood.

The CDR3 sequence: CAISAPGFYEQYF. The CDR3 coding sequence is TGTGCCATCAGTGCGCCAGGGTTCTACGAGCAGTACTTC. The chain links TRBV10-3 to TRBJ2-7, with D possibly matching TRBD1 (5 bases). The CDR3 loop spans 13 amino acids. The V and J ends lost 4 bases and 3 bases respectively, with 10 bases between them. Germline loops: CDR1 ENHRY, CDR2 SYGVKD.